This T cell receptor beta chain was obtained from a study of blood T cell repertoires in COVID-19. This CDR3 is 14 amino acids long. In germline, CDR1 is SGHRS, CDR2 YFSETQ. Trimming took 0 bases from V and 1 from J, leaving 6 bases between them. Measured with immunoSEQ multiplex PCR; TCRdb has only the in-frame clones, and not every one. Of hundreds of thousands of clones listed, approximately 83% are singletons. Participants spanned ages roughly 18 to 95 years and resided in over 20 US areas. The table lists this clone with a count of one. In the same sample, other DNA sequences code for this CDR3. The receptor was derived from a woman aged 50 to 60 who had been exposed to COVID-19. The sequencing input was PBMCs or T cells enriched from blood (not recorded which). The chain links TRBV5-1 to TRBJ2-3; possible D gene TRBD2, 6 bases. CDR3 region: CASSLGGGTDTQYF. The CDR3, as DNA: TGCGCCAGCAGCTTGGGCGGGGGCACAGATACGCAGTATTTT. The variable domain in full, with the rest retrieved from reference TRBV5-1 and TRBJ2-3, is KAGVTQTPRYLIKTRGQQVTLSCSPISGHRSVSWYQQTPGQGLQFLFEYFSETQRNKGNFPGRFSGRQFSNSRSEMNVSTLELGDSALYLCASSLGGGTDTQYFGPGTRLTVL.